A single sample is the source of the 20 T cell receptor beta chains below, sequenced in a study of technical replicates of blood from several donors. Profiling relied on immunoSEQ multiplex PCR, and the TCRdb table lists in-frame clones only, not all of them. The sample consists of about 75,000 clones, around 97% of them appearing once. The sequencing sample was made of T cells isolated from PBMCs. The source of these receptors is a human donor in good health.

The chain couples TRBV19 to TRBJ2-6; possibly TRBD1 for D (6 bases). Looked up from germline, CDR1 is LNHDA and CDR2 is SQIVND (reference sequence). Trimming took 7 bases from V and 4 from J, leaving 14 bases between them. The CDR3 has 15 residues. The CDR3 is CASIPTGSGANVLTF. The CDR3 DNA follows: TGTGCCAGTATCCCGACAGGCTCGGGGGCCAACGTCCTGACTTTC.

This CDR3 reads CASRTGSSYEQYF. The CDR3 DNA is TGTGCCAGTCGGACAGGGAGCTCCTACGAGCAGTACTTC. This chain uses TRBV19 with TRBJ2-7; 8 positions agree with TRBD1. Looked up from germline, CDR1 is LNHDA and CDR2 is SQIVND (reference sequence). The junction had 3 bases not matched to a gene; V was cut back by 8 bases and J by 0 bases. The CDR3 loop spans 13 amino acids.

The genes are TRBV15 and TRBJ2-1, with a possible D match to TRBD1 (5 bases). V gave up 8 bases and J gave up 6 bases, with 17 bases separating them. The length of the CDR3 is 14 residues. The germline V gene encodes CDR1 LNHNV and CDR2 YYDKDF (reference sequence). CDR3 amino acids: CATRSGRALNEQFF. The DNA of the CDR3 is TGTGCCACCCGGTCGGGCAGGGCTCTCAATGAGCAGTTCTTC. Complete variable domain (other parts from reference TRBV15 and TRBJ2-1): DAMVIQNPRYQVTQFGKPVTLSCSQTLNHNVMYWYQQKSSQAPKLLFHYYDKDFNNEADTPDNFQSRRPNTSFCFLDIRSPGLGDTAMYLCATRSGRALNEQFFGPGTRLTVL.

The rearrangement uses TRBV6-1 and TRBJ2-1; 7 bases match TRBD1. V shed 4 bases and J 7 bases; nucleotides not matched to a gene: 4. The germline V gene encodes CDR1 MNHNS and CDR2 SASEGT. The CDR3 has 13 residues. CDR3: CASSATRGNEQFF. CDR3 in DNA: TGTGCCAGCAGTGCCACCAGGGGGAATGAGCAGTTCTTC.

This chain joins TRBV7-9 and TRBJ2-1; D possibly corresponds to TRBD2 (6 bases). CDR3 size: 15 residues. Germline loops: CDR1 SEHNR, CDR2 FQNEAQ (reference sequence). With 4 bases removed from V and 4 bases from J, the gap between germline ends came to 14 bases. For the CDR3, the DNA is TGTGCCAGCAGCTCACGGGACTTGGCTTACAATGAGCAGTTCTTC. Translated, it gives CASSSRDLAYNEQFF.

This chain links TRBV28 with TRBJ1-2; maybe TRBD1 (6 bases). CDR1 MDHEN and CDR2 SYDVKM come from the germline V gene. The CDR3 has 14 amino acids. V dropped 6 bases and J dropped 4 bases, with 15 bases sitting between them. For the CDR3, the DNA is TGTGCCAGCAGAGTACTCGGACAGATCTATGGCTACACCTTC. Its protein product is CASRVLGQIYGYTF.

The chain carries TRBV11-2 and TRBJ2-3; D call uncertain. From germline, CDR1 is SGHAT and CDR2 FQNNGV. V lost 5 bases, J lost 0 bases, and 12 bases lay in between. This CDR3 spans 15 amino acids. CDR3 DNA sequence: TGTGCCAGCAGCATGATAAGAACTAGCACAGATACGCAGTATTTT. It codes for CASSMIRTSTDTQYF.

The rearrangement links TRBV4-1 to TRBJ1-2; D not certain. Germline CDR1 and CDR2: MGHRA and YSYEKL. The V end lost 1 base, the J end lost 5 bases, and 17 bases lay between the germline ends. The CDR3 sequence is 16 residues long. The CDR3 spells CASSQALSGLIYGYTF. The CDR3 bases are TGCGCCAGCAGCCAAGCCCTTTCTGGACTGATATATGGCTACACCTTC.

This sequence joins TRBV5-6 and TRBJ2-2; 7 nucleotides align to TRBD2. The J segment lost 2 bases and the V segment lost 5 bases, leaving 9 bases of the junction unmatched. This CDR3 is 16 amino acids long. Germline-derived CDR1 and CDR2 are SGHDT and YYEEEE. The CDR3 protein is CASRGRGGPNTGELFF. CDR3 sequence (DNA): TGTGCCAGCAGGGGGCGGGGAGGGCCTAACACCGGGGAGCTGTTTTTT.

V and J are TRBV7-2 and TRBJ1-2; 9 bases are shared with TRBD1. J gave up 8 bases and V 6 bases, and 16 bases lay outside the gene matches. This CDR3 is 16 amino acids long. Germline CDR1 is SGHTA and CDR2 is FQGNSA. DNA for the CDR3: TGTGCCAGCAGGATTGGTTCGGGACAGGGTGGATTGGGCTACACCTTC. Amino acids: CASRIGSGQGGLGYTF.

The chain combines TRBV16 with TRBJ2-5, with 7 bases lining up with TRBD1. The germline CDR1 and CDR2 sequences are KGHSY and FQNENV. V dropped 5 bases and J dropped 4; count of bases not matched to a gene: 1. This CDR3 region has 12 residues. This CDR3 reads CASSSGGETQYF. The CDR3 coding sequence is TGTGCCAGCAGCTCAGGGGGAGAGACCCAGTACTTC. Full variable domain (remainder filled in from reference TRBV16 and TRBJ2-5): GEEVAQTPKHLVRGEGQKAKLYCAPIKGHSYVFWYQQVLKNEFKFLISFQNENVFDETGMPKERFSAKCLPNSPCSLEIQATKLEDSAVYFCASSSGGETQYFGPGTRLLVL.

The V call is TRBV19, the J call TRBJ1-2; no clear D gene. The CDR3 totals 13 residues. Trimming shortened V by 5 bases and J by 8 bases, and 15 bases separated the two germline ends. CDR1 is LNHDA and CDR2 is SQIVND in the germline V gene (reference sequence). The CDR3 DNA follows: TGTGCCAGTAGTCGCTTTTTGAGGGAAGGCTACACCTTC. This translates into CASSRFLREGYTF.

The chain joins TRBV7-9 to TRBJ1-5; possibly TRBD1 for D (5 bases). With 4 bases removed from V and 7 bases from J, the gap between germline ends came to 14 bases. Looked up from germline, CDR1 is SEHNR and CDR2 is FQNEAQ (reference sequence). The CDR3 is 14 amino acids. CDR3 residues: CASSSSGGGQPQHF. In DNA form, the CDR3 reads TGTGCCAGCAGCTCTAGTGGGGGGGGGCAGCCCCAGCATTTT.

The CDR3 is CASSVATQGAGEQFF. The CDR3 nucleotides are TGTGCCAGCAGCGTAGCTACACAGGGGGCAGGGGAGCAGTTCTTC. This chain links TRBV9 with TRBJ2-1; TRBD1 matches 9 bases. V lost 0 bases to trimming and J lost 10 bases; unmatched junction nucleotides: 8. Germline V lookup: CDR1 SGDLS, CDR2 YYNGEE. This CDR3 region has 15 residues.

In nucleotides, the CDR3 is TGCAGCGTTGATTCCAGTAACCCCTACGAGCAGTACTTC. This encodes CSVDSSNPYEQYF. The chain is built from TRBV29-1 and TRBJ2-7; D is unresolved. The CDR3 consists of 13 residues. In germline, CDR1 is SQVTM, CDR2 ANQGSEA. V was trimmed by 3 bases and J by 2 bases, leaving 11 bases between them.

The CDR3 is CASSFLGSLASGSTDTQYF. The CDR3 DNA reads TGTGCCAGCAGCTTCTTAGGGTCTTTGGCTAGCGGGAGCACAGATACGCAGTATTTT. V gene TRBV11-3 combines with J gene TRBJ2-3, with 8 bases aligning to TRBD2. V trimming: 3 bases; J trimming: 0 bases; junction bases outside the gene matches: 14. This CDR3 region has 19 residues. Germline V gives CDR1 SGHNT, CDR2 YENEEA.

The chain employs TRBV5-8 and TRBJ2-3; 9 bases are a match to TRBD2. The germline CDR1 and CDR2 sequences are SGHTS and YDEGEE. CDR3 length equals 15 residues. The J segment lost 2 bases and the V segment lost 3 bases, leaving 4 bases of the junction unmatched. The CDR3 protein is CASSSSGRSTDTQYF. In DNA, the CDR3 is TGTGCCAGCAGCTCAAGCGGGAGGTCCACAGATACGCAGTATTTT.

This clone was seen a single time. Here the CDR3 reads CASSPDRLAATDTQYF. The CDR3 DNA is TGTGCCAGCAGCCCCGACCGGCTAGCAGCCACAGATACGCAGTATTTT. J is TRBJ2-3 and V is TRBV7-2; tentative D call: TRBD2 (5 bases). The CDR3 loop spans 16 amino acids. With 5 bases removed from V and 2 bases from J, the gap between germline ends came to 17 bases. Germline CDR1 is SGHTA and CDR2 is FQGNSA. Full variable domain (remainder filled in from reference TRBV7-2 and TRBJ2-3): GAGVSQSPSNKVTEKGKDVELRCDPISGHTALYWYRQSLGQGLEFLIYFQGNSAPDKSGLPSDRFSAERTGGSVSTLTIQRTQQEDSAVYLCASSPDRLAATDTQYFGPGTRLTVL.

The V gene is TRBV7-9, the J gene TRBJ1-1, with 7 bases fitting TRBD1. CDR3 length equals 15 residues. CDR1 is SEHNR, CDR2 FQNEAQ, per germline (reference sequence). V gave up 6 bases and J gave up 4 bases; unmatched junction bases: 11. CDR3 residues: CASRWGRQGSTEAFF. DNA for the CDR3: TGTGCCAGCAGGTGGGGTAGACAGGGTAGCACTGAAGCTTTCTTT.

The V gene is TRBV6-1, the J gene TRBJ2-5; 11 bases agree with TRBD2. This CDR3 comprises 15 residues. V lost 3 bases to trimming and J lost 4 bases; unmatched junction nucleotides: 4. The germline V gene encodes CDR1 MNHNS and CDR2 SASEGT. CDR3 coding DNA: TGTGCCAGCAGTGACACTAGCGGGGGTGGAGAGACCCAGTACTTC. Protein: CASSDTSGGGETQYF.